The clone carrying this T cell receptor (beta chain) was counted at least ten times. What it recognizes is unknown. This sample was included in a study of T cell repertoires in cytomegalovirus infection. About the study: From public TCR beta signatures came an indication of both CMV infection and matching HLA type.

The germline CDR1 and CDR2 sequences are MGHRA and YSYEKL. The CDR3 has 14 residues. The trim removed 5 bases at V and 4 bases at J, leaving 7 bases unmatched. Each CDR3 protein gets one entry after TCRdb re-called the reads with MiXCR. Seen here are approximately 550,000 distinct CDR3 sequences, approximately 15% observed once, and the top ten hold 20% to 30%. Study conclusions and caveats: Within the response measured ex vivo, HLA-C-restricted CMV-specific TCR beta clonotypes were dominant. Accumulated public TCR beta family frequency recognized individuals carrying CMV together with the relevant HLA.

The sequenced sample consisted of CD8+ T cells from PBMCs. This TCR was sampled from a human donor in good health (CMV status not recorded). Some clones in this sample may be carry-over from other donors' samples. The gene calls are TRBV4-1 and TRBJ1-1, with 7 bases lining up with TRBD1. The CDR3 sequence: CASSARQGVTEAFF. CDR3 bases: TGCGCCAGCAGCGCCCGACAGGGCGTCACTGAAGCTTTCTTT.